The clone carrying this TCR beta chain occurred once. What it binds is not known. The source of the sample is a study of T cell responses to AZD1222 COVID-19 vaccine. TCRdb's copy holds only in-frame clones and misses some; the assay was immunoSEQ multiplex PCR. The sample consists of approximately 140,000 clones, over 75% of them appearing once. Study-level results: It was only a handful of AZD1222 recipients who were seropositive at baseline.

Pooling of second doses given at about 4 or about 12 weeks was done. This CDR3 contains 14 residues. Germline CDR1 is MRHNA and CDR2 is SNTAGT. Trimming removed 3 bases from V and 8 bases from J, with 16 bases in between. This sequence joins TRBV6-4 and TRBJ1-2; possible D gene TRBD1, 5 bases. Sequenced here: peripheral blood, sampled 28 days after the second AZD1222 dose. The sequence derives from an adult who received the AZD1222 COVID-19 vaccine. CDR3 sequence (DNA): TGTGCCAGCAGTGAAGACCTCGGGACCGTCGGCTACACCTTC. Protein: CASSEDLGTVGYTF.